This T cell receptor (beta chain) was sequenced in a study of blood T cell repertoires in COVID-19. In germline, CDR1 is DFQATT, CDR2 SNEGSKA (reference sequence). Losses at the gene ends were 3 bases for V and 1 base for J; bases not matched to a gene: 5. The CDR3 contains 14 residues. Only in-frame clones appear in the TCRdb table, and some are missing; sequencing was by immunoSEQ multiplex PCR. The table records around 180,000 clones, 80% to 90% of them present only once. V usage is TRBV20-1 and J usage is TRBJ1-1, with 7 bases that match TRBD1. Sequencing was carried out using peripheral blood. The clonotype was recovered from a human donor with active or convalescent COVID-19. The donor label of this sample is uncertain. CDR3: CSASPPGGNTEAFF. CDR3 nucleotides: TGCAGTGCTAGTCCCCCAGGGGGGAACACTGAAGCTTTCTTT.